The 21 T cell receptor beta chains in this list originate from one sample, sequenced in a study of technical replicates of blood from a handful of donors. TCRdb's copy holds only in-frame clones and misses some; the assay was immunoSEQ multiplex PCR. The sample has 64,000 or so clones, around 97% seen once. The sequenced sample consisted of T cells isolated from PBMCs. The receptor source for this set is a human donor in good health.

The CDR3 bases are TGTGCCAGCAGCGTAGACAGGGAGAACACTGAAGCTTTCTTT. Translation gives CASSVDRENTEAFF. The chain has TRBV5-4 and TRBJ1-1; 7 positions agree with TRBD1. Germline assignment: CDR1 SGHNT and CDR2 YYREEE (reference sequence). The trim removed 4 bases at V and 1 base at J, leaving 4 bases unmatched. This CDR3 is 14 amino acids long.

This clone appeared once. The chain is built from TRBV28 and TRBJ1-4; D gene ambiguous. The V end was cut by 6 bases, the J end by 0 bases, with 11 bases between. This CDR3 is built from 15 residues. Germline V lookup: CDR1 MDHEN, CDR2 SYDVKM. The DNA for the CDR3 is TGTGCCAGCAGCTCCTTAGTGTCAACTAATGAAAAACTGTTTTTT. Encoded protein: CASSSLVSTNEKLFF.

The rearrangement joins TRBV6-1 to TRBJ2-3; 10 bases agree with TRBD2. The germline V gene has CDR1 MNHNS and CDR2 SASEGT. After removal of 3 bases from V and 2 bases from J, the junction contained 8 bases not matched to a gene. CDR3 length equals 17 residues. The CDR3 loop reads CASSDSGTSEFTDTQYF. As DNA, the CDR3 is TGTGCCAGCAGTGATTCCGGGACTAGCGAATTCACAGATACGCAGTATTTT.

This rearrangement joins TRBV11-3 to TRBJ1-1; D not certain. This CDR3 spans 14 amino acids. Trimming took off 5 bases at V and 1 base at J, with 11 bases between the two ends. Germline V gene sequence: CDR1 SGHNT, CDR2 YENEEA. The CDR3: CASSLLPGNTEAFF. In nucleotides, the CDR3 is TGTGCCAGCAGCCTCTTGCCGGGGAACACTGAAGCTTTCTTT.

In this sample, this clone turned up once. The J gene is TRBJ1-2, the V gene TRBV6-5; weak D call: TRBD1 (5 bases). Trimming took 1 base from V and 4 from J, leaving 10 bases between them. Germline CDR1 MNHEY, CDR2 SVGAGI. This CDR3 has 14 residues. The CDR3 DNA reads TGTGCCAGCAGTTACTTTGGGGCTACCTATGGCTACACCTTC. This gives the protein CASSYFGATYGYTF.

This sequence joins TRBV7-7 and TRBJ2-5, with 8 bases matching TRBD1. V shed 1 base and J 5 bases; nucleotides not matched to a gene: 3. The CDR3 is 14 residues long. Germline V gene lookup returns CDR1 SSHAT and CDR2 FNYEAQ (reference sequence). CDR3 nucleotides: TGTGCCAGCAGCTTAGGGACAGGGTGGGAGACCCAGTACTTC. Translating it yields CASSLGTGWETQYF.

The chain combines TRBV2 with TRBJ2-7; the match to TRBD1 covers 9 bases. The CDR3 is 14 amino acids. The V gene's germline CDR1 is SNHLY and CDR2 FYNNEI. After removal of 8 bases from V and 6 bases from J, the junction contained 11 bases not matched to a gene. CDR3 DNA: TGTGCCAGCCAAGAACAGGGGGCAGGAGGCGAGCAGTACTTC. Protein: CASQEQGAGGEQYF.

This clone was recorded only once. CDR3 region: CASRAGKDGYTF. CDR3 DNA sequence: TGTGCCAGCAGGGCAGGGAAAGACGGCTACACCTTC. The rearrangement joins TRBV6-1 to TRBJ1-2; maybe TRBD1 (5 bases). This CDR3 spans 12 amino acids. Germline V gives CDR1 MNHNS, CDR2 SASEGT. The V and J ends lost 6 bases and 8 bases respectively, with 13 bases between them.

V is TRBV7-9 and J is TRBJ1-6, with 7 bases aligning to TRBD1. This CDR3 has 19 residues. Per the germline V gene, CDR1 is SEHNR and CDR2 is FQNEAQ (reference sequence). V was clipped by 4 bases and J by 8 bases; unmatched bases: 20. The CDR3 loop is CASSSSPFSAQGPDSPLHF. The CDR3 region has the DNA TGTGCCAGCAGCTCCTCCCCGTTTAGCGCACAGGGGCCAGATTCACCCCTCCACTTT.

V usage is TRBV9 and J usage is TRBJ2-7; TRBD2 matches at 10 bases. The germline gives CDR1 SGDLS, CDR2 YYNGEE. J was trimmed by 3 bases and V by 2 bases; bases with no gene match: 2. The CDR3 runs 14 residues. CDR3 protein: CASSVTSGNYEQYF. The CDR3 region has the DNA TGTGCCAGCAGCGTCACTAGCGGGAACTACGAGCAGTACTTC.

J is TRBJ2-2 and V is TRBV10-3, with 12 nucleotides matching TRBD1. The CDR3 loop spans 14 amino acids. With V trimmed by 6 bases and J by 7 bases, 3 bases remained unmatched. Germline V gene data show CDR1 as ENHRY and CDR2 as SYGVKD. This CDR3 is CAISGTGGIGELFF. CDR3 nucleotide sequence: TGTGCCATCAGCGGGACAGGGGGCATCGGGGAGCTGTTTTTT.

The rearrangement uses TRBV6-5 and TRBJ1-2, with a weak D call TRBD1 (6 bases). Trimming cost V 2 bases and J 8 bases, with 12 bases left between them. Per germline, CDR1 MNHEY and CDR2 SVGAGI. This CDR3 has 13 amino acids. CDR3 residues: CASSYDPGAGYTF. For the CDR3, the DNA is TGTGCCAGCAGTTACGACCCAGGGGCCGGCTACACCTTC.

The chain couples TRBV5-1 to TRBJ2-3; 9 positions agree with TRBD1. The trim removed 3 bases at V and 6 bases at J, leaving 5 bases unmatched. The CDR3 length is 14 residues. Germline loops: CDR1 SGHRS, CDR2 YFSETQ. For the CDR3, the DNA is TGCGCCAGCAGCTCGGGACAGGGTGTGGATACGCAGTATTTT. Translation gives CASSSGQGVDTQYF.

This rearrangement joins TRBV9 to TRBJ2-2; D is possibly TRBD2 (6 bases). Germline V CDR1 and CDR2: SGDLS, YYNGEE. Trimming stripped 7 bases from V and 0 bases from J, with 10 bases between. The CDR3 runs 14 residues. Written as DNA, the CDR3 is TGTGCCAGCCATGGCGGGGCGAACACCGGGGAGCTGTTTTTT. Its translation: CASHGGANTGELFF.

The CDR3 region is CASSSGQDTNYGYTF. CDR3 in DNA: TGTGCCAGCAGCTCGGGACAGGATACTAACTATGGCTACACCTTC. The chain combines TRBV28 with TRBJ1-2, with 8 bases fitting TRBD1. The germline V gene encodes CDR1 MDHEN and CDR2 SYDVKM. The CDR3 is 15 residues long. V gave up 6 bases and J gave up 0 bases; unmatched junction bases: 6.

The chain joins TRBV6-6 to TRBJ2-5, with D maybe TRBD1 (5 bases). The V end lost 8 bases, the J end lost 7 bases, and 17 bases lay between the germline ends. The germline gives CDR1 MNHNY, CDR2 SVGAGI (reference sequence). This CDR3 has 13 amino acids. The CDR3 DNA reads TGTGCCAGCCAATATCTAGGGGTCGGGACCCAGTACTTC. Its translation is CASQYLGVGTQYF.

The chain links TRBV27 to TRBJ2-7; no clear D gene. The length of the CDR3 is 15 residues. Germline assignment: CDR1 MNHEY and CDR2 SMNVEV (reference sequence). The germline V and J ends were trimmed by 4 bases and 2 bases, with 15 bases remaining between them. The DNA of the CDR3 is TGTGCCAGCAGTTCCGAGGCGGAATTCCCCTACGAGCAGTACTTC. This encodes CASSSEAEFPYEQYF.

The count of this clone is one. J is TRBJ2-7 and V is TRBV7-6; unclear D gene. The CDR3 extends over 15 amino acids. The germline V and J ends were trimmed by 5 bases and 0 bases, with 14 bases remaining between them. Germline CDR1 reads SGHVS; CDR2 reads FNYEAQ. The CDR3 bases are TGTGCCAGCAGCCTCTATCGAGGAGACTCCTACGAGCAGTACTTC. Translating it yields CASSLYRGDSYEQYF. Complete variable domain (other parts from reference TRBV7-6 and TRBJ2-7): GAGVSQSPRYKVTKRGQDVALRCDPISGHVSLYWYRQALGQGPEFLTYFNYEAQQDKSGLPNDRFSAERPEGSISTLTIQRTEQRDSAMYRCASSLYRGDSYEQYFGPGTRLTVT.

The genes are TRBV11-2 and TRBJ2-4, with TRBD1 as a possible D gene (5 bases). The CDR3 covers 19 residues. Trimming left V 1 base short and J 1 base short, with 20 bases between. Germline CDR1 SGHAT, CDR2 FQNNGV. In DNA form, the CDR3 reads TGTGCCAGCAGCTTAGGTCCAGGCGGTAGGGGTCCTGCCAAAAACATTCAGTACTTC. Translated, it gives CASSLGPGGRGPAKNIQYF.

The CDR3 sequence: CASGGAIIKNIQYF. The CDR3 DNA is TGTGCCAGCGGGGGGGCTATAATTAAAAACATTCAGTACTTC. This rearrangement joins TRBV2 to TRBJ2-4; possible D gene TRBD2, 7 bases. The CDR3 is made up of 14 amino acids. Germline CDR1 is SNHLY and CDR2 is FYNNEI. Trimming removed 8 bases from V and 4 bases from J, with 15 bases in between.

This clone was observed once. CDR3 residues: CASSFRGGLEAFF. Here the CDR3 DNA reads TGTGCCAGCAGCTTTAGGGGGGGTTTGGAAGCTTTCTTT. This chain links TRBV13 with TRBJ1-1, with D maybe TRBD1 (6 bases). Germline loops: CDR1 PRHDT, CDR2 FYEKMQ (reference sequence). Between the trimmed V and J ends, which lost 3 bases and 8 bases, there was a span of 13 bases. The CDR3 covers 13 residues.